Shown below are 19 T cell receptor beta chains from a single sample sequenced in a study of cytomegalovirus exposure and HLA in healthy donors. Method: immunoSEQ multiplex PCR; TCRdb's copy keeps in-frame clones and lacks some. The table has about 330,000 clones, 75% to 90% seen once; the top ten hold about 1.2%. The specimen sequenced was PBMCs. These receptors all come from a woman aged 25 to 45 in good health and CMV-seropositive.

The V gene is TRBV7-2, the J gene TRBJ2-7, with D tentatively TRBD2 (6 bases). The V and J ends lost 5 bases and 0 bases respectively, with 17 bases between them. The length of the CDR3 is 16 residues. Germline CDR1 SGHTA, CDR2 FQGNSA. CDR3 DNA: TGTGCCAGCAGCCAGGGTGCGGGGTGGAGCTCCTACGAGCAGTACTTC. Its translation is CASSQGAGWSSYEQYF.

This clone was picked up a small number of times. CDR3 DNA: TGTGCCAGCAGTGGTCTACGGACATCCACAAACTACAATGAGCAGTTCTTC. It yields the protein CASSGLRTSTNYNEQFF. J is TRBJ2-1 and V is TRBV2, with D perhaps TRBD1 (5 bases). The CDR3 spans 17 residues. CDR1 is SNHLY, CDR2 FYNNEI, per germline. The V gene lost 4 bases and the J gene lost 3 bases, with 19 bases spanning the gap.

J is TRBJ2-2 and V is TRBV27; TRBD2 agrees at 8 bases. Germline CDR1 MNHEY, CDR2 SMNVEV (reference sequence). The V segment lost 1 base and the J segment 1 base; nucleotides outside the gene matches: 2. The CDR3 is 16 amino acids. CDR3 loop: CASSLYLAGNTGELFF. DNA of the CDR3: TGTGCCAGCAGTTTATATCTAGCGGGGAACACCGGGGAGCTGTTTTTT.

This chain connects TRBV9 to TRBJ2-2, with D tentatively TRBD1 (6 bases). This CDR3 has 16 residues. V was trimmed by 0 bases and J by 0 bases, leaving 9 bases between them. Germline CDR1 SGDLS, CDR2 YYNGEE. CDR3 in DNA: TGTGCCAGCAGCGTAGAGGGGGTCGCGAACACCGGGGAGCTGTTTTTT. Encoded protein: CASSVEGVANTGELFF.

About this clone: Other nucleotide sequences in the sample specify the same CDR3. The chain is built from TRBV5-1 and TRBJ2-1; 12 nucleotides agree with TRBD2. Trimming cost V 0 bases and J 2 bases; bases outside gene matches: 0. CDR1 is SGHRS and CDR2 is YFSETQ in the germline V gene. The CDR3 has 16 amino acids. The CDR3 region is CASSLGLAGAYNEQFF. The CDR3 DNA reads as TGCGCCAGCAGCTTGGGACTAGCGGGGGCCTACAATGAGCAGTTCTTC.

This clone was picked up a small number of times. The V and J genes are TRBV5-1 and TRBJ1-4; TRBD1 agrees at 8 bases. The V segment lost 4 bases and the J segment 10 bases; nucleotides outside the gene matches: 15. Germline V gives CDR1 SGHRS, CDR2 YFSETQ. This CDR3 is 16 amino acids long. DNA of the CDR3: TGCGCCAGCAGCATGGGAATAGGACAGGGAGCCCGAAAACTGTTTTTT. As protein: CASSMGIGQGARKLFF.

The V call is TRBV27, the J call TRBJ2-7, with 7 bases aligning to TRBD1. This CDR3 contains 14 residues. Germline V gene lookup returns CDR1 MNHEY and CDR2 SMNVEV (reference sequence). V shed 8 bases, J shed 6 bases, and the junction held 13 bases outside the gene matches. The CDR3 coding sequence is TGTGCCAGCCGACTGACAGGGATAGGGGCCGAGCAGTACTTC. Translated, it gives CASRLTGIGAEQYF.

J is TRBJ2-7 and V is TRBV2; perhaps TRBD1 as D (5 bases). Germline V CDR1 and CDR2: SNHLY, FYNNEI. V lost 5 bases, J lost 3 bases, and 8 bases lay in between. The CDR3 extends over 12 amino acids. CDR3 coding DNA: TGTGCCAGCAGTTTACAGGTCTACGAGCAGTACTTC. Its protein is CASSLQVYEQYF.

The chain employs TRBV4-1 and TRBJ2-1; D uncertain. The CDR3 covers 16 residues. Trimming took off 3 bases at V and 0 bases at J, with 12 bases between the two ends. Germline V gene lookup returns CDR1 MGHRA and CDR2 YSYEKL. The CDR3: CASSQVPESSYNEQFF. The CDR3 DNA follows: TGCGCCAGCAGCCAGGTCCCGGAAAGCTCCTACAATGAGCAGTTCTTC.

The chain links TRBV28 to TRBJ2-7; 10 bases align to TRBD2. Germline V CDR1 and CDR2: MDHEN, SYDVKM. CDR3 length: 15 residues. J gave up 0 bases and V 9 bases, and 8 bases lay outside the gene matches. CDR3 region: CASQSGGESSYEQYF. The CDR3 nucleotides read TGTGCCAGTCAAAGCGGGGGGGAGAGCTCCTACGAGCAGTACTTC.

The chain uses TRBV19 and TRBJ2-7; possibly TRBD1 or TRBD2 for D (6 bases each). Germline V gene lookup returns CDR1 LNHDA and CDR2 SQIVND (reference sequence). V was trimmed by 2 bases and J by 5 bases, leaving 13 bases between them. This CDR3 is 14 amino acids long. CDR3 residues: CASSIRGALDEQYF. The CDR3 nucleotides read TGTGCCAGTAGTATAAGGGGGGCGCTGGACGAGCAGTACTTC.

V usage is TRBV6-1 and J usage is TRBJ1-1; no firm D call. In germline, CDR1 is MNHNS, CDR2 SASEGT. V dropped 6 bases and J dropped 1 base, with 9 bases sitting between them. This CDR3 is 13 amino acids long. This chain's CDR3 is CASSRRENTEAFF. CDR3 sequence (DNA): TGTGCCAGCAGCCGACGGGAGAACACTGAAGCTTTCTTT.

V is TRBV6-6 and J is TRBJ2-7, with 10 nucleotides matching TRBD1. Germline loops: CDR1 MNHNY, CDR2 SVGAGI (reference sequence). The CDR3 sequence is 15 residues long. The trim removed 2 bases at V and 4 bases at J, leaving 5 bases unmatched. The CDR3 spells CASSYRDRGKYEQYF. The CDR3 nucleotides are TGTGCCAGCAGTTACCGGGACAGGGGAAAGTACGAGCAGTACTTC.

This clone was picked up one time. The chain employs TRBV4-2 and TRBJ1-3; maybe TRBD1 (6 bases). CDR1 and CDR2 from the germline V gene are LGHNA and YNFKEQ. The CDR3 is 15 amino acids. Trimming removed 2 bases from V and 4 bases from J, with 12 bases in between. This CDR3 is CASSQRGASGNTIYF. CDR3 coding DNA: TGTGCCAGCAGCCAACGGGGGGCTTCGGGAAACACCATATATTTT.

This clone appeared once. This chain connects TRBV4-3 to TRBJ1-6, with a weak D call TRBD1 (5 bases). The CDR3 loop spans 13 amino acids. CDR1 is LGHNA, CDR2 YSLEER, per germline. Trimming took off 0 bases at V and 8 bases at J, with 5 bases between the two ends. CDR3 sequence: CASSQEGHSPLHF. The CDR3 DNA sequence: TGCGCCAGCAGCCAAGAGGGGCATTCACCCCTCCACTTT.

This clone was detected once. The CDR3 loop is CASSQRGEGNTGELFF. CDR3 nucleotide sequence: TGTGCCAGCAGCCAAAGGGGTGAGGGGAACACCGGGGAGCTGTTTTTT. The chain couples TRBV9 to TRBJ2-2; D is tentatively TRBD1 or TRBD2 (5 bases each). V shed 4 bases and J shed 1 base, with 14 bases lying between them. CDR3 size: 16 residues. Germline V gene data show CDR1 as SGDLS and CDR2 as YYNGEE. The full variable domain, completed using reference TRBV9 and TRBJ2-2, is DSGVTQTPKHLITATGQRVTLRCSPRSGDLSVYWYQQSLDQGLQFLIQYYNGEERAKGNILERFSAQQFPDLHSELNLSSLELGDSALYFCASSQRGEGNTGELFFGEGSRLTVL.

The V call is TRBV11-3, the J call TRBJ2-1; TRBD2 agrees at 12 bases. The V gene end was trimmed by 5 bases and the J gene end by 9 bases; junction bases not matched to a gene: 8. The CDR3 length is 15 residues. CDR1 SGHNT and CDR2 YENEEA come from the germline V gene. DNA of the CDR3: TGTGCCAGCAGCCGATCTAGCGGGGGGGCCGGTGAGCAGTTCTTC. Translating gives CASSRSSGGAGEQFF. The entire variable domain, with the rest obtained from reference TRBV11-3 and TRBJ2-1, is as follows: EAGVVQSPRYKIIEKKQPVAFWCNPISGHNTLYWYLQNLGQGPELLIRYENEEAVDDSQLPKDRFSAERLKGVDSTLKIQPAELGDSAVYLCASSRSSGGAGEQFFGPGTRLTVL.

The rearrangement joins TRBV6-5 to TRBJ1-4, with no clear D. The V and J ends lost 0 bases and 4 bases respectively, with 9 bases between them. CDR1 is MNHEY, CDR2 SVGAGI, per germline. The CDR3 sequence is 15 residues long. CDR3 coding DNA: TGTGCCAGCAGTTACTCGAACGGTTTTAATGAAAAACTGTTTTTT. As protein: CASSYSNGFNEKLFF.

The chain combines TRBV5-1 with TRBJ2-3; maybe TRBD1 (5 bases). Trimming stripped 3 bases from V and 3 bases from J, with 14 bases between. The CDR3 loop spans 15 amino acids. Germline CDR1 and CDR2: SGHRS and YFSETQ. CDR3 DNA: TGCGCCAGCAGCTCGGGCAGGGCAGGGACAGATACGCAGTATTTT. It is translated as CASSSGRAGTDTQYF.